The sample holds a few counts of the clone carrying this T cell receptor (beta chain). Other nucleotide sequences from this sample produce the same CDR3. The CDR3 length is 13 residues. The V gene lost 0 bases and the J gene lost 0 bases, with 5 bases spanning the gap. Germline values: CDR1 GTSNPN, CDR2 SVGIG (reference sequence). These data come from a study of blood T cell repertoires in COVID-19. Study-wide background: PBMCs, B-cell-depleted T cells, or T cells were the source of the cDNA or gDNA that made up the material.

Methods used by the authors: Amplification of reference gene primers provided the estimated nucleated cell counts. Clones were sequenced by immunoSEQ multiplex PCR, and TCRdb holds only the in-frame ones, with some missing. V, J and clone size were drawn from that table, and D and trimming were deduced from the DNA. The data show roughly 150,000 clones, with about 74% seen just once and 8.1% held by the top ten. V usage is TRBV30 and J usage is TRBJ1-1; no definite D call. The TCR originated in a man aged 60 to 69 with acute or convalescent COVID-19. The sequenced sample was peripheral blood. The CDR3 DNA is TGTGCCTGGAGTGTACTTGTGAACACTGAAGCTTTCTTT. It encodes CAWSVLVNTEAFF.